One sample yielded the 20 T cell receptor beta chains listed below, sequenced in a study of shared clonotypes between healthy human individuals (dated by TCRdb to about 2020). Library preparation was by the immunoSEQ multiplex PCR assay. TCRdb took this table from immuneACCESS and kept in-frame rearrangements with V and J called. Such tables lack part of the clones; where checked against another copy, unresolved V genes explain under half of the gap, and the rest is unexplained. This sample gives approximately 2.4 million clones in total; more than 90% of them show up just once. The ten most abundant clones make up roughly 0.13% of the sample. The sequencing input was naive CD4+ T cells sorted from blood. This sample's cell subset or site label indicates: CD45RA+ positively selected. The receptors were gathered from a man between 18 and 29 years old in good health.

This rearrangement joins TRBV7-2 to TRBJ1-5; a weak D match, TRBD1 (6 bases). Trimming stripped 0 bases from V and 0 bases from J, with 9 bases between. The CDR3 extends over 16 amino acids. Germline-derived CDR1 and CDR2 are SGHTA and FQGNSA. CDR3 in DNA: TGTGCCAGCAGCTTAGCGAGGGGGACTAGCAATCAGCCCCAGCATTTT. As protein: CASSLARGTSNQPQHF.

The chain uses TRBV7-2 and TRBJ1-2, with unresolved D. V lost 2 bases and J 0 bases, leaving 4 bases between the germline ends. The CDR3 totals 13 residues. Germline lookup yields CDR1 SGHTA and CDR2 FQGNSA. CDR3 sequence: CASSLSANYGYTF. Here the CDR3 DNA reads TGTGCCAGCAGCTTAAGTGCTAACTATGGCTACACCTTC.

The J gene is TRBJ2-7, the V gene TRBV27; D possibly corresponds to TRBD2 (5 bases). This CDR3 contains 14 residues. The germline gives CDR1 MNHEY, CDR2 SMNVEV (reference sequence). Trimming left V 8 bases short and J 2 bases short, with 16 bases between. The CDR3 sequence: CASSQEAGPYEQYF. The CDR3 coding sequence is TGTGCCAGCTCCCAGGAGGCGGGTCCCTACGAGCAGTACTTC.

In DNA form, the CDR3 reads TGTGCCAGCAGTTCCGCGACTAGAGAGTTCTTC. Its protein product is CASSSATREFF. The chain joins TRBV28 to TRBJ2-1; D may be TRBD2 (6 bases). V was trimmed by 4 bases and J by 14 bases, leaving 12 bases between them. CDR3 length: 11 residues. The germline CDR1 and CDR2 sequences are MDHEN and SYDVKM.

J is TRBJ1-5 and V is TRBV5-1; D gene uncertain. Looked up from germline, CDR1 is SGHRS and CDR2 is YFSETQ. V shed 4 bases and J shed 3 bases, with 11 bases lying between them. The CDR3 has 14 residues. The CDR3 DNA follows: TGCGCCAGCAGCCCCGACGGAGTCAATCAGCCCCAGCATTTT. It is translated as CASSPDGVNQPQHF.

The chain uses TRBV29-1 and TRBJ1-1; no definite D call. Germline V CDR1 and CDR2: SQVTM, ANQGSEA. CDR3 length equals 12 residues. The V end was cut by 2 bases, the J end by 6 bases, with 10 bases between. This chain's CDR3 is CSVEQVDAEAFF. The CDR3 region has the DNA TGCAGCGTTGAACAGGTTGACGCTGAAGCTTTCTTT.

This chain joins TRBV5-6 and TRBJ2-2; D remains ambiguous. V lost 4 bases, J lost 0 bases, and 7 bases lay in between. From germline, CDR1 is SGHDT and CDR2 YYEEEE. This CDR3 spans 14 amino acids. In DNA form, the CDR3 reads TGTGCCAGCAGCCTATTTACGAACACCGGGGAGCTGTTTTTT. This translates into CASSLFTNTGELFF.

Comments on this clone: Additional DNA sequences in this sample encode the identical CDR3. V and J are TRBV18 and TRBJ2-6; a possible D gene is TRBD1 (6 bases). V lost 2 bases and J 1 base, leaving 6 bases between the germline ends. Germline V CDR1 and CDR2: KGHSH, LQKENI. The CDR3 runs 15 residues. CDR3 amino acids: CASSPGQSGANVLTF. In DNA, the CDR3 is TGTGCCAGCTCACCAGGACAGTCTGGGGCCAACGTCCTGACTTTC. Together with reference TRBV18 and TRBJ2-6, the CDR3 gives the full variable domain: NAGVMQNPRHLVRRRGQEARLRCSPMKGHSHVYWYRQLPEEGLKFMVYLQKENIIDESGMPKERFSAEFPKEGPSILRIQQVVRGDSAAYFCASSPGQSGANVLTFGAGSRLTVL.

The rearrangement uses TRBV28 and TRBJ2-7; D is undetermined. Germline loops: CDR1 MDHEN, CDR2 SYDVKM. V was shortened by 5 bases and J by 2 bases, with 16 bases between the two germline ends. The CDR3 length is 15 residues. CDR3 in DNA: TGTGCCAGCAGTCTGACCCGGAGCAGGCCCTACGAGCAGTACTTC. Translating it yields CASSLTRSRPYEQYF.

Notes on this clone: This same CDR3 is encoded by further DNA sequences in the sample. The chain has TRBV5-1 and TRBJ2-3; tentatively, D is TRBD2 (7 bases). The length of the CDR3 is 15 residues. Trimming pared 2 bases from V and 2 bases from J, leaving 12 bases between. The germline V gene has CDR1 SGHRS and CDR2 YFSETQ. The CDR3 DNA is TGCGCCAGCAGCTTAAACGGGGGGCCCACAGATACGCAGTATTTT. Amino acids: CASSLNGGPTDTQYF.

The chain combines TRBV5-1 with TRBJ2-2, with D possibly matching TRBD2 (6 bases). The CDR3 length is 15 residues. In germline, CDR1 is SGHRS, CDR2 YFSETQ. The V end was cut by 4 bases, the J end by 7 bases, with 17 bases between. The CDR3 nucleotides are TGCGCCAGCAGCATCGACGGGAGAGAGGGCGGGGAGCTGTTTTTT. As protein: CASSIDGREGGELFF.

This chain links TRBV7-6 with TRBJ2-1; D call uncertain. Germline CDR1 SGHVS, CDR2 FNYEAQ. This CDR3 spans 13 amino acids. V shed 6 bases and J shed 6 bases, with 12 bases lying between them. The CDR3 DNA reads TGTGCCAGCAGTCCGGTCGCTGGCAATGAGCAGTTCTTC. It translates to CASSPVAGNEQFF. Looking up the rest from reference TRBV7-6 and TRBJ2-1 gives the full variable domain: GAGVSQSPRYKVTKRGQDVALRCDPISGHVSLYWYRQALGQGPEFLTYFNYEAQQDKSGLPNDRFSAERPEGSISTLTIQRTEQRDSAMYRCASSPVAGNEQFFGPGTRLTVL.

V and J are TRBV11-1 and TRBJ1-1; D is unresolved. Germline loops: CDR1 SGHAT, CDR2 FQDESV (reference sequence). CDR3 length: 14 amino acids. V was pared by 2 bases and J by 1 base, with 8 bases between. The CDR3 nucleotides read TGTGCCAGCAGCTTAAGGCGCGGGAACACTGAAGCTTTCTTT. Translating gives CASSLRRGNTEAFF.

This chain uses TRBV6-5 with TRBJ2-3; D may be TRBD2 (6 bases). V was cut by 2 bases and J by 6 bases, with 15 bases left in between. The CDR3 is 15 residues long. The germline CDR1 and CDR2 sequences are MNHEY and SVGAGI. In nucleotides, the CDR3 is TGTGCCAGCAGTTACGGAGGGGCTGAAACGGATACGCAGTATTTT. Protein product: CASSYGGAETDTQYF.

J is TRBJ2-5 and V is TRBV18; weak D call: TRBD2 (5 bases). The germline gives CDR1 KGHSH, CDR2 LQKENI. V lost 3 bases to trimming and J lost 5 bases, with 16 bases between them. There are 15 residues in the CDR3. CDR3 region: CASSPPSSPGETQYF. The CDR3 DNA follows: TGTGCCAGCTCACCGCCTAGCTCTCCGGGGGAGACCCAGTACTTC.

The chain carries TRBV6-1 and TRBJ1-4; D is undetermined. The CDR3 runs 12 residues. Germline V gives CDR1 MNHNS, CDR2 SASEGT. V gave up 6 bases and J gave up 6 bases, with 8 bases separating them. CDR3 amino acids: CASRAGDEKLFF. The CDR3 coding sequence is TGTGCCAGCAGGGCGGGTGATGAAAAACTGTTTTTT.

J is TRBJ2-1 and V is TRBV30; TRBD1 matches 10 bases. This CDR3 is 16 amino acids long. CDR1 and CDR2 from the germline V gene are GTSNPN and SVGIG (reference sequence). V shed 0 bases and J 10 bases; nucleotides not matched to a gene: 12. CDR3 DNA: TGTGCCTGGAGTGTGGTAGGGACAGGGGATCTGCGGGAGCAGTTCTTC. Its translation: CAWSVVGTGDLREQFF. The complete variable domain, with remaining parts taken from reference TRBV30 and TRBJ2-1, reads SQTIHQWPATLVQPVGSPLSLECTVEGTSNPNLYWYRQAAGRGLQLLFYSVGIGQISSEVPQNLSASRPQDRQFILSSKKLLLSDSGFYLCAWSVVGTGDLREQFFGPGTRLTVL.

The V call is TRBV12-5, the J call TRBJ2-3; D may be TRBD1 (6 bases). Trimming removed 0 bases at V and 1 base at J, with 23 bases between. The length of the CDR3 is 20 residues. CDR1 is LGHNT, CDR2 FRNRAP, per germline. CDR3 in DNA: TGTGCTAGTGGTTTGGTTGTGGGGGCAGGGAGACCTCTAGGCACAGATACGCAGTATTTT. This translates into CASGLVVGAGRPLGTDTQYF.

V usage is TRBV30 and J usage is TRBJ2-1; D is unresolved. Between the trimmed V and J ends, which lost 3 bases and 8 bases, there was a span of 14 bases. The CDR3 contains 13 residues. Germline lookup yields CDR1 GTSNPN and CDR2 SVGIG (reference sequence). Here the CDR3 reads CAWRARLGDEQFF. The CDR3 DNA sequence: TGTGCCTGGAGGGCAAGGCTGGGCGATGAGCAGTTCTTC.

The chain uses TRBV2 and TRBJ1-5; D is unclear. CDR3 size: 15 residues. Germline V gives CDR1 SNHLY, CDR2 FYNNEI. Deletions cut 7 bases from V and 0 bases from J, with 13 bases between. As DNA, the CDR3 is TGTGCCAGCAATCCAAGCAGCAATAGCAATCAGCCCCAGCATTTT. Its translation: CASNPSSNSNQPQHF. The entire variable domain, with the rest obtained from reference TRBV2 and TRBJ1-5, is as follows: EPEVTQTPSHQVTQMGQEVILRCVPISNHLYFYWYRQILGQKVEFLVSFYNNEISEKSEIFDDQFSVERPDGSNFTLKIRSTKLEDSAMYFCASNPSSNSNQPQHFGDGTRLSIL.